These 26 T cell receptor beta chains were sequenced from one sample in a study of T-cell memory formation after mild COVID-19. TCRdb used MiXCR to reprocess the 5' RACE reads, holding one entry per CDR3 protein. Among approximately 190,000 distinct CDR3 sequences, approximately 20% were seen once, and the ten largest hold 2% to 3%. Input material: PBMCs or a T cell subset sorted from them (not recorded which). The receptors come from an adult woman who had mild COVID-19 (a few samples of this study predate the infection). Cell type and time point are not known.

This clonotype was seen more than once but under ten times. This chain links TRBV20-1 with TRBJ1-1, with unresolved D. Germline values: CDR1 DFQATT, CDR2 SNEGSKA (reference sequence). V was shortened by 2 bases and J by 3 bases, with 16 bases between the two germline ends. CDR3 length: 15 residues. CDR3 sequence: CSARRQRIKDTEAFF. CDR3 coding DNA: TGCAGTGCTAGACGGCAAAGGATAAAGGACACTGAAGCTTTCTTT.

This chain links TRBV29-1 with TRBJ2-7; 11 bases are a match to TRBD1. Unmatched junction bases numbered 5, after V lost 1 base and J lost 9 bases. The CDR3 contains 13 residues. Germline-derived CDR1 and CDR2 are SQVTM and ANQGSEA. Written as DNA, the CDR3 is TGCAGCGTTGAAGGGACAGGGGGCGCGAGGCAGTACTTC. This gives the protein CSVEGTGGARQYF.

The CDR3, as DNA: TGTGCCACTGGGGGGTCAGCTAGCAATCAGCCCCAGCATTTT. This encodes CATGGSASNQPQHF. This rearrangement joins TRBV24-1 to TRBJ1-5, with D perhaps matching TRBD1 (5 bases). The CDR3 is 14 amino acids. Trimming removed 10 bases at V and 0 bases at J, with 12 bases between. CDR1 is KGHDR and CDR2 is SFDVKD in the germline V gene.

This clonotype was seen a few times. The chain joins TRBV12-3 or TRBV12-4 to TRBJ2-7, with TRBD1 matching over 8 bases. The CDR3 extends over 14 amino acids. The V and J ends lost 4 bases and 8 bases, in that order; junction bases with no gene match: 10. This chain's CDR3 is CASSSTPGQEKQYF. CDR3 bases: TGTGCCAGCAGTTCCACTCCGGGACAGGAAAAGCAGTACTTC.

CDR3 region: CASSSNRGAYNEQFF. CDR3 nucleotide sequence: TGTGCCAGCAGCTCGAACCGGGGAGCGTACAATGAGCAGTTCTTC. This sequence joins TRBV11-2 and TRBJ2-1; tentative D call: TRBD2 (5 bases). Germline V CDR1 and CDR2: SGHAT, FQNNGV. This CDR3 region has 15 residues. V was clipped by 4 bases and J by 4 bases, with 14 bases between them.

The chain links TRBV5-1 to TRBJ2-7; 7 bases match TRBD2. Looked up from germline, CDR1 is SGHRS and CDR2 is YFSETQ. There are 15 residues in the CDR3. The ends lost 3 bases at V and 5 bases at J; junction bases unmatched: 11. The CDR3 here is CASSSLGASGDEQYF. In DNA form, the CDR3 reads TGCGCCAGCAGCTCACTAGGGGCCAGCGGGGACGAGCAGTACTTC.

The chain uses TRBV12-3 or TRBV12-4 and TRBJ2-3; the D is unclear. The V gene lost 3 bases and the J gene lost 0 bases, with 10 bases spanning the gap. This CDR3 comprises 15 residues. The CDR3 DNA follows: TGTGCCAGCAGTTTGTCTACTCCTAGCACAGATACGCAGTATTTT. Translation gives CASSLSTPSTDTQYF.

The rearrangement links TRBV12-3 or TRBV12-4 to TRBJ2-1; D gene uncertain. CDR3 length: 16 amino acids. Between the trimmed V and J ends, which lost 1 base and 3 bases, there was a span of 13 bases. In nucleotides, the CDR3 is TGTGCCAGCAGTTTAGATCGAGCTTTTAGCTACAATGAGCAGTTCTTC. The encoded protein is CASSLDRAFSYNEQFF.

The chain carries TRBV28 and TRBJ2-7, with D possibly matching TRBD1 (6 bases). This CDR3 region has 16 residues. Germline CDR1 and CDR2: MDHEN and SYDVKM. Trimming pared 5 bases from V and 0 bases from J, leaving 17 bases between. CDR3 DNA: TGTGCCAGCAGTCATCACAGGGTAGGGGACTCCTACGAGCAGTACTTC. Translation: CASSHHRVGDSYEQYF.

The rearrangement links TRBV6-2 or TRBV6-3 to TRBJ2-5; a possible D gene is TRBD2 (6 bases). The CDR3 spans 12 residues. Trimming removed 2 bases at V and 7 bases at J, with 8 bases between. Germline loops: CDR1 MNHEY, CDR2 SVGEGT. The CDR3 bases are TGTGCCAGCAGTTACGCCGGGAGGACCCAGTACTTC. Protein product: CASSYAGRTQYF.

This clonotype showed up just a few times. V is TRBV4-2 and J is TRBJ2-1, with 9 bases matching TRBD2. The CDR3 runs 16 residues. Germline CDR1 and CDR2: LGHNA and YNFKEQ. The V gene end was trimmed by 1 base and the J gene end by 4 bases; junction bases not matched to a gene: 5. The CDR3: CASSQVGAGGYNEQFF. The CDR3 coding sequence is TGTGCCAGCAGCCAAGTGGGAGCGGGAGGTTACAATGAGCAGTTCTTC.

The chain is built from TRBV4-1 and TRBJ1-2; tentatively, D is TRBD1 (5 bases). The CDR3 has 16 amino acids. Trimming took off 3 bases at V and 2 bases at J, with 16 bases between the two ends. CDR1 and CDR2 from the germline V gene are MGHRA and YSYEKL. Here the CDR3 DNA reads TGCGCCAGCAGCCAGTCCCCGGGACGGTGGAACTATGGCTACACCTTC. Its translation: CASSQSPGRWNYGYTF.

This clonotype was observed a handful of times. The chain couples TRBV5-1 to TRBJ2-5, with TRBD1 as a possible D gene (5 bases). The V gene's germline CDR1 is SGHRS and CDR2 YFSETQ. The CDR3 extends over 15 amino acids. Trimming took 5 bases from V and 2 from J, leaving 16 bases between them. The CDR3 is CASSGSGSWQETQYF. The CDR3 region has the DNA TGCGCCAGCAGTGGGTCAGGGTCCTGGCAAGAGACCCAGTACTTC. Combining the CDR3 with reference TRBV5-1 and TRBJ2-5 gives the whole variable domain KAGVTQTPRYLIKTRGQQVTLSCSPISGHRSVSWYQQTPGQGLQFLFEYFSETQRNKGNFPGRFSGRQFSNSRSEMNVSTLELGDSALYLCASSGSGSWQETQYFGPGTRLLVL.

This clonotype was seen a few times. CDR3 loop: CASTQTGGNQPQHF. CDR3 sequence (DNA): TGTGCCAGCACCCAGACAGGGGGCAATCAGCCCCAGCATTTT. V is TRBV2 and J is TRBJ1-5; 8 positions match TRBD1. J lost 2 bases, V lost 7 bases, and 4 bases had no gene match. Germline CDR1 reads SNHLY; CDR2 reads FYNNEI. The CDR3 is 14 amino acids.

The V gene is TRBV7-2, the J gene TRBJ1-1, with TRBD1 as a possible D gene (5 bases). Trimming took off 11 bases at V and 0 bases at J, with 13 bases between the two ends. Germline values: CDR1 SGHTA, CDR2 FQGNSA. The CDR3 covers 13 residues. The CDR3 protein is CAVRGNLNTEAFF. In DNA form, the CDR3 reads TGTGCCGTGCGGGGGAATCTGAACACTGAAGCTTTCTTT.

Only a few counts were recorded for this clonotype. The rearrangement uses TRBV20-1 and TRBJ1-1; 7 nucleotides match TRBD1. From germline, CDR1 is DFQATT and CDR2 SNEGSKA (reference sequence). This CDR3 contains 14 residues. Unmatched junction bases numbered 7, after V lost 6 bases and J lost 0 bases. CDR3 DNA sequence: TGCAGTGCCACAAGGGACAGCATGAACACTGAAGCTTTCTTT. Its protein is CSATRDSMNTEAFF.

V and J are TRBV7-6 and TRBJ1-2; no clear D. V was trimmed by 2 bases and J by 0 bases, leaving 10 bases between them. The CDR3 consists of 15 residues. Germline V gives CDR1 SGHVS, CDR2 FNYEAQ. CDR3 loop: CASSLRRTSNYGYTF. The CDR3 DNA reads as TGTGCCAGCAGCTTAAGAAGGACTTCTAACTATGGCTACACCTTC.

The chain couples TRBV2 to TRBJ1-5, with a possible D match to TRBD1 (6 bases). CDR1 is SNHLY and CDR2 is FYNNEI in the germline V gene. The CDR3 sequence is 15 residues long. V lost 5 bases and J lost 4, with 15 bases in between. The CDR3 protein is CASSRSYQGNQPQHF. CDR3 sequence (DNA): TGTGCCAGCAGTCGATCGTATCAGGGGAATCAGCCCCAGCATTTT.

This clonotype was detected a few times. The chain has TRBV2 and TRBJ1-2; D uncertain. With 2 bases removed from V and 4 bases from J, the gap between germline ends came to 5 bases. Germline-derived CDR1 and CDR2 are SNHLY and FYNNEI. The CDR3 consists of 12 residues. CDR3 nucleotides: TGTGCCAGCAGTGAACCTACCTATGGCTACACCTTC. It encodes CASSEPTYGYTF.

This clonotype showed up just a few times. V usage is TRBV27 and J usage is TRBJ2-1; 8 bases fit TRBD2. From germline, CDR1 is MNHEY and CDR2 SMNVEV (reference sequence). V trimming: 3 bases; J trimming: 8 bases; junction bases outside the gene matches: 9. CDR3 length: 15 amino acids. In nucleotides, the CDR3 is TGTGCCAGCAGTTTGGAGCGGGGGAGTGTCCATGAGCAGTTCTTC. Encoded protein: CASSLERGSVHEQFF.

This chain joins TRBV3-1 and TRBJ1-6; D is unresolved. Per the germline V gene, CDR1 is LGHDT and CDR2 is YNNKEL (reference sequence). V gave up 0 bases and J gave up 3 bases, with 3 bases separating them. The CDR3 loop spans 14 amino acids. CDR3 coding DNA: TGTGCCAGCAGCCAAGATCACTATAATTCACCCCTCCACTTT. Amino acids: CASSQDHYNSPLHF.

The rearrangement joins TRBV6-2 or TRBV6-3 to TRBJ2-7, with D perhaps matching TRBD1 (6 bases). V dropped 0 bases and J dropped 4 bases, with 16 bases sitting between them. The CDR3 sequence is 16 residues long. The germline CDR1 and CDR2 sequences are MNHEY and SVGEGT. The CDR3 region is CASSYSRGLGAYEQYF. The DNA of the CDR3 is TGTGCCAGCAGTTACTCGAGAGGTCTGGGGGCGTACGAGCAGTACTTC.

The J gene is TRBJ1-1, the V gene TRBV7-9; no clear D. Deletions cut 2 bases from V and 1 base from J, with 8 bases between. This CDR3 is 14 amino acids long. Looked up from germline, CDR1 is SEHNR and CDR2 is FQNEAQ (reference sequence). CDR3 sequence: CASSLLNGNTEAFF. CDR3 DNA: TGTGCCAGCAGCTTACTCAACGGGAACACTGAAGCTTTCTTT.

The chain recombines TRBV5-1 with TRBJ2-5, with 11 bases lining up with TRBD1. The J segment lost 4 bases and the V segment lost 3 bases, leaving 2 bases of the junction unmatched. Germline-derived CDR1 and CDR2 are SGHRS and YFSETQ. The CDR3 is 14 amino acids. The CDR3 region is CASSSGTGGETQYF. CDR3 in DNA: TGCGCCAGCAGCTCAGGGACAGGGGGAGAGACCCAGTACTTC. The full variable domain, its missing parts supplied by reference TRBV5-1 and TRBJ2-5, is KAGVTQTPRYLIKTRGQQVTLSCSPISGHRSVSWYQQTPGQGLQFLFEYFSETQRNKGNFPGRFSGRQFSNSRSEMNVSTLELGDSALYLCASSSGTGGETQYFGPGTRLLVL.

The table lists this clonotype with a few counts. CDR3 amino acids: CASSLDTNYGYTF. The CDR3 DNA is TGCGCCAGCAGCTTGGACACTAACTATGGCTACACCTTC. The V and J genes are TRBV5-1 and TRBJ1-2; unclear D gene. Germline V gene lookup returns CDR1 SGHRS and CDR2 YFSETQ. Trimming left V 0 bases short and J 0 bases short, with 3 bases between. This CDR3 region has 13 residues.

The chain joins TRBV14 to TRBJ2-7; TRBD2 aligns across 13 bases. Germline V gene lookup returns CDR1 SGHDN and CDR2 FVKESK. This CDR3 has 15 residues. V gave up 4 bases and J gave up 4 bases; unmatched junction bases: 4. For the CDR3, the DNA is TGTGCCAGCAGCCGTCTACTAGCGGGAGGGTACGAGCAGTACTTC. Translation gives CASSRLLAGGYEQYF.